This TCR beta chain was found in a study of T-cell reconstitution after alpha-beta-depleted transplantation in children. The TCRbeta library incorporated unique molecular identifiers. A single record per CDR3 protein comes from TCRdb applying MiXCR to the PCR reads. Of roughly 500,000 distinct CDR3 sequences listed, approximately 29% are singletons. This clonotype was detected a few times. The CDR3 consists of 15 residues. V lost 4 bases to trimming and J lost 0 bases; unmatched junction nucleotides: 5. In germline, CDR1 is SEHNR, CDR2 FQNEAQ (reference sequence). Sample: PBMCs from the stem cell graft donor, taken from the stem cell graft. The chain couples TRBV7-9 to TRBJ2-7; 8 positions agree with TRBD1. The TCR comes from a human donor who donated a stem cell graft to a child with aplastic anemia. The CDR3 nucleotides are TGTGCCAGCAGCTACGACAGGGGAGTCTCCTACGAGCAGTACGTC. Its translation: CASSYDRGVSYEQYV.